What follows describes a single TCR beta chain. The antigen remains undetermined. Splitting of CD4+ cells produced CD45RA+ naive and CD45RA-negative memory subsets. This entry is derived from a study of shared clonotypes between healthy human individuals. Whole-study results and caveats: When compared with the clonotypes that were shared by all four sorted-subset donors, the non-shared clonotypes turned out to have lower generation probabilities. For naive CD4 cells, 4.5% to 6.5% of clonotypes were shared across several donors.

Sorted-subset replicate PCRs used about 190 ng of genomic DNA. This amount corresponded to approximately 30,000 T cell genomes. Assay: immunoSEQ multiplex PCR; the TCRdb copy retains only in-frame clones and omits some. The repertoire includes about 1 million clones, approximately 70% of them detected once, and approximately 1.5% sits in the top ten. The CDR3 sequence is 14 residues long. CDR1 and CDR2 (germline): SGHTA, FQGNSA. The V and J ends lost 7 bases and 5 bases, in that order; junction bases with no gene match: 5. The sequenced sample consisted of memory CD4+ T cells sorted from blood. This sample's subset: CD45RA-negative fraction. The V and J genes are TRBV7-2 and TRBJ2-1, with 10 bases matching TRBD1. This receptor was identified in a man aged 18 to 29 in good health. In DNA, the CDR3 is TGTGCCAGCAACCGGGACAGGGGTGACAATGAGCAGTTCTTC. It translates to CASNRDRGDNEQFF. Using reference TRBV7-2 and TRBJ2-1 for the parts outside the CDR3, the full variable domain is GAGVSQSPSNKVTEKGKDVELRCDPISGHTALYWYRQSLGQGLEFLIYFQGNSAPDKSGLPSDRFSAERTGGSVSTLTIQRTQQEDSAVYLCASNRDRGDNEQFFGPGTRLTVL.